These 19 T cell receptor beta chains originate from one sample sequenced in a study of T cell responses to AZD1222 COVID-19 vaccine. The data were produced by immunoSEQ multiplex PCR, yet TCRdb's version contains in-frame clones alone and is incomplete. This table holds 170,000 or so clones, around 94% found once. Sequenced material: peripheral blood, taken on day 0 of AZD1222 vaccination. These receptors were taken from an adult in good health.

This chain connects TRBV27 to TRBJ2-7; TRBD1 aligns across 11 bases. V shed 6 bases and J 4 bases; nucleotides not matched to a gene: 8. The CDR3 covers 15 residues. Germline lookup yields CDR1 MNHEY and CDR2 SMNVEV (reference sequence). CDR3 sequence reads: CASRIPGTGGYEQYF. DNA for the CDR3: TGTGCCAGCAGAATCCCCGGGACAGGGGGTTACGAGCAGTACTTC.

The V and J genes are TRBV2 and TRBJ2-7; D unclear. CDR1 is SNHLY and CDR2 is FYNNEI in the germline V gene. Trimming took off 5 bases at V and 0 bases at J, with 8 bases between the two ends. This CDR3 region has 13 residues. For the CDR3, the DNA is TGTGCCAGCAGTTACGGTAGCTCCTACGAGCAGTACTTC. The encoded protein is CASSYGSSYEQYF.

The CDR3 region has the DNA TGTGCCAGTAGGAGGACAGGAGATTCCTACGAGCAGTACTTC. It yields the protein CASRRTGDSYEQYF. The chain recombines TRBV19 with TRBJ2-7; TRBD1 aligns across 7 bases. The CDR3 runs 14 residues. CDR1 and CDR2 from the germline V gene are LNHDA and SQIVND (reference sequence). The V and J ends lost 6 bases and 1 base, in that order; junction bases with no gene match: 6.

The DNA of the CDR3 is TGTGCCACCAGTGATCAGACTAGCGGGGGGGTAGGGCAGTTCTTC. Amino acids: CATSDQTSGGVGQFF. The chain has TRBV24-1 and TRBJ2-1, with 14 bases aligning to TRBD2. V lost 3 bases to trimming and J lost 12 bases; unmatched junction nucleotides: 6. The CDR3 has 15 residues. The germline CDR1 and CDR2 sequences are KGHDR and SFDVKD.

The V gene is TRBV15, the J gene TRBJ1-1; D gene uncertain. Trimming left V 2 bases short and J 1 base short, with 8 bases between. This CDR3 contains 14 residues. Germline lookup yields CDR1 LNHNV and CDR2 YYDKDF (reference sequence). CDR3 bases: TGTGCCACCAGCAGAAGCCCTACGAACACTGAAGCTTTCTTT. It encodes CATSRSPTNTEAFF.

V gene TRBV6-5 combines with J gene TRBJ1-6; D unresolved. Per the germline V gene, CDR1 is MNHEY and CDR2 is SVGAGI. This CDR3 has 16 residues. The ends were cut back, 2 bases at V and 0 bases at J, with 8 bases in the middle. The CDR3 sequence is CASSYLVSSYNSPLHF. The CDR3 DNA sequence: TGTGCCAGCAGTTACCTGGTCAGCTCCTATAATTCACCCCTCCACTTT.

The V gene is TRBV15, the J gene TRBJ1-1, with D unclear. This CDR3 is built from 15 residues. The ends were cut back, 3 bases at V and 1 base at J, with 12 bases in the middle. Looked up from germline, CDR1 is LNHNV and CDR2 is YYDKDF (reference sequence). This chain's CDR3 is CATSSYSRTNTEAFF. The DNA of the CDR3 is TGTGCCACCAGCAGTTATAGCAGGACGAACACTGAAGCTTTCTTT. Combining the CDR3 with reference TRBV15 and TRBJ1-1 gives the whole variable domain DAMVIQNPRYQVTQFGKPVTLSCSQTLNHNVMYWYQQKSSQAPKLLFHYYDKDFNNEADTPDNFQSRRPNTSFCFLDIRSPGLGDTAMYLCATSSYSRTNTEAFFGQGTRLTVV.

The gene calls are TRBV11-2 and TRBJ2-1, with 13 nucleotides matching TRBD2. V lost 4 bases, J lost 4 bases, and 4 bases stayed unmatched. Germline lookup yields CDR1 SGHAT and CDR2 FQNNGV. The CDR3 runs to 16 residues. The CDR3 spells CASSSRTSGGYNEQFF. In nucleotides, the CDR3 is TGTGCCAGCAGCTCCCGGACTAGCGGGGGATACAATGAGCAGTTCTTC.

The rearrangement joins TRBV5-1 to TRBJ1-1, with 7 bases aligning to TRBD1. The V gene's germline CDR1 is SGHRS and CDR2 YFSETQ. The CDR3 runs 15 residues. Losses at the gene ends were 0 bases for V and 9 bases for J; bases not matched to a gene: 11. CDR3 amino acids: CASSLGSPRDSKAFF. The CDR3 region has the DNA TGCGCCAGCAGCTTGGGATCACCCCGGGACAGCAAAGCTTTCTTT.

The chain combines TRBV7-8 with TRBJ2-7, with 7 bases identical to TRBD1. This CDR3 contains 15 residues. The V gene's germline CDR1 is SGHVS and CDR2 FQNEAQ. V shed 5 bases, J shed 2 bases, and the junction held 9 bases outside the gene matches. CDR3: CASSTLDRSAYEQYF. CDR3 sequence (DNA): TGTGCCAGCAGCACGTTGGACAGGAGCGCCTACGAGCAGTACTTC.

This clone occurred once. As DNA, the CDR3 is TGTGCCAGCAGCTCAGCGGGGGGGCTCCCAGATACGCAGTATTTT. It specifies CASSSAGGLPDTQYF. The rearrangement links TRBV5-8 to TRBJ2-3, with TRBD2 identical over 10 bases. The trim removed 3 bases at V and 4 bases at J, leaving 5 bases unmatched. The germline CDR1 and CDR2 sequences are SGHTS and YDEGEE. This CDR3 spans 15 amino acids.

V and J are TRBV3-1 (or the pseudogene TRBV3-2) and TRBJ1-5, with a weak D call TRBD1 (5 bases). CDR1 and CDR2 from the germline V gene are LGHDT and YNNKEL (reference sequence). V lost 0 bases and J 1 base, leaving 7 bases between the germline ends. The CDR3 covers 15 residues. CDR3 DNA: TGTGCCAGCAGCCAAGACGCAGGGAGCAATCAGCCCCAGCATTTT. Translation gives CASSQDAGSNQPQHF.

The chain employs TRBV19 and TRBJ2-7; 7 bases map to TRBD1. Germline lookup yields CDR1 LNHDA and CDR2 SQIVND (reference sequence). CDR3 length: 14 residues. V shed 6 bases, J shed 0 bases, and the junction held 5 bases outside the gene matches. CDR3 protein: CASRIQGNSYEQYF. The CDR3 region has the DNA TGTGCCAGTAGAATACAGGGGAACTCCTACGAGCAGTACTTC. The full variable domain, rest sourced from reference TRBV19 and TRBJ2-7, is DGGITQSPKYLFRKEGQNVTLSCEQNLNHDAMYWYRQDPGQGLRLIYYSQIVNDFQKGDIAEGYSVSREKKESFPLTVTSAQKNPTAFYLCASRIQGNSYEQYFGPGTRLTVT.

The chain links TRBV5-1 to TRBJ1-6; D gene uncertain. V was shortened by 4 bases and J by 11 bases, with 16 bases between the two germline ends. Looked up from germline, CDR1 is SGHRS and CDR2 is YFSETQ. The CDR3 spans 14 residues. CDR3 nucleotide sequence: TGCGCCAGCAGCATGGACGGTGGAAGGACACCCCTCCACTTT. It codes for CASSMDGGRTPLHF.

The sample holds a few counts of this clone. The gene calls are TRBV6-2 or TRBV6-3 and TRBJ2-3, with 9 bases aligning to TRBD2. This CDR3 comprises 15 residues. Germline V gives CDR1 MNHEY, CDR2 SVGEGT. V lost 2 bases, J lost 3 bases, and 3 bases stayed unmatched. For the CDR3, the DNA is TGTGCCAGCAGTTACGGTGCGGGGGGGACAGATACGCAGTATTTT. Translating gives CASSYGAGGTDTQYF.

The genes are TRBV18 and TRBJ1-6; D might be TRBD1 (5 bases). V lost 2 bases, J lost 5 bases, and 10 bases lay in between. There are 15 residues in the CDR3. Germline V lookup: CDR1 KGHSH, CDR2 LQKENI. The CDR3 sequence: CASSPTGTNNSPLHF. Written as DNA, the CDR3 is TGTGCCAGCTCACCAACCGGGACCAATAATTCACCCCTCCACTTT.

The chain combines TRBV4-1 with TRBJ1-4; D not certain. CDR3 length: 16 amino acids. The V and J ends lost 1 base and 5 bases respectively, with 14 bases between them. Germline lookup yields CDR1 MGHRA and CDR2 YSYEKL. The CDR3 loop is CASSQGRRALNEKLFF. The CDR3 DNA reads TGCGCCAGCAGCCAAGGACGGAGAGCCTTAAATGAAAAACTGTTTTTT.

CDR3 amino acids: CAISGLRQGDGYTF. DNA for the CDR3: TGTGCCATCAGTGGACTTAGACAGGGAGATGGCTACACCTTC. This chain links TRBV10-3 with TRBJ1-2, with 7 bases identical to TRBD1. CDR1 and CDR2 from the germline V gene are ENHRY and SYGVKD. The trim removed 4 bases at V and 6 bases at J, leaving 8 bases unmatched. The CDR3 has 14 residues.

This rearrangement joins TRBV2 to TRBJ2-3; D is undetermined. Germline CDR1 reads SNHLY; CDR2 reads FYNNEI. The CDR3 consists of 15 residues. The V end was cut by 1 base, the J end by 3 bases, with 11 bases between. The CDR3 DNA reads TGTGCCAGCAGTGAAGAAAAGTTCGGGACAGATACGCAGTATTTT. It translates to CASSEEKFGTDTQYF.